This TCR beta chain was sequenced for a study of T cell responses to AZD1222 COVID-19 vaccine. Notes on the study in general: There were repertoire samples only from the period after the peak T cell response. Reports say nearly half of spike-specific TCRs go after unmutated variant regions. A rise in Spike-specific TCR breadth and depth followed two AZD1222 doses.

The CDR3 is 15 residues long. Trimming pared 5 bases from V and 1 base from J, leaving 14 bases between. Germline values: CDR1 SGHNT, CDR2 YENEEA. Regarding this clone: What it binds is unknown.

Profiled with immunoSEQ multiplex PCR; TCRdb holds only in-frame clones, not every one. This table has fewer than 75,000 clones, around 90% appearing once. This clonotype was sampled from an adult who received the MenACWY meningococcal vaccine as a control. This chain connects TRBV11-3 to TRBJ1-1, with D possibly TRBD1 on 6 matching bases. This sample comprised peripheral blood, obtained 28 days after the second dose of the MenACWY control vaccine. The CDR3 is CASSAGGTQNTEAFF. CDR3 bases: TGTGCCAGCAGCGCCGGTGGGACACAGAACACTGAAGCTTTCTTT.